This T cell receptor beta chain was recorded in a study of blood T cell repertoires in COVID-19. Across the whole study: COVID-19 samples collected from the United States, Italy and Spain covered acute and convalescent phases.

Cohort placement rested on clinical history that participants reported themselves. Clones were sequenced by immunoSEQ multiplex PCR, and TCRdb holds only the in-frame ones, with some missing. The sample has 250,000 or so clones, over 80% seen once. CDR1 is SNHLY, CDR2 FYNNEI, per germline. The J segment lost 7 bases and the V segment lost 11 bases, leaving 15 bases of the junction unmatched. The CDR3 has 15 amino acids. Source material: PBMCs or T cells enriched from blood (not recorded which). J is TRBJ2-1 and V is TRBV2; TRBD1 matches 9 bases. This sequence was found in a woman in her 30s with acute COVID-19. The DNA for the CDR3 is TGTGCCGAAAGTCGTCGGGACAGGGTTTTAAATGAGCAGTTCTTC. This codes for CAESRRDRVLNEQFF.